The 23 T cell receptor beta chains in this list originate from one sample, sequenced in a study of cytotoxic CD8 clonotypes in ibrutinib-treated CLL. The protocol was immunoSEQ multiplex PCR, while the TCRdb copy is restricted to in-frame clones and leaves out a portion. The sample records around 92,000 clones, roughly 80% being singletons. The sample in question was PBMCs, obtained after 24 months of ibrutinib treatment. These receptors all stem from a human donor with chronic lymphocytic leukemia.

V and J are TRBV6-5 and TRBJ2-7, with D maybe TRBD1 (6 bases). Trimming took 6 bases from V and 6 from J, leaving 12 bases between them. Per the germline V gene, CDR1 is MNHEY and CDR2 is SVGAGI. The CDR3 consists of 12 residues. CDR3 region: CASRNREREQYF. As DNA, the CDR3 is TGTGCCAGCAGGAACAGGGAGCGCGAGCAGTACTTC.

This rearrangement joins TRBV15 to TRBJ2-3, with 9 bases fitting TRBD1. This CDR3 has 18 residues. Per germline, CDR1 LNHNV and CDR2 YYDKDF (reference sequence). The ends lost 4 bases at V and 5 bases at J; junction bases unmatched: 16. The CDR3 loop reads CATSKGPGTGLLRDTQYF. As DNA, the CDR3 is TGTGCCACCAGCAAAGGACCCGGGACAGGGCTCTTGCGAGATACGCAGTATTTT.

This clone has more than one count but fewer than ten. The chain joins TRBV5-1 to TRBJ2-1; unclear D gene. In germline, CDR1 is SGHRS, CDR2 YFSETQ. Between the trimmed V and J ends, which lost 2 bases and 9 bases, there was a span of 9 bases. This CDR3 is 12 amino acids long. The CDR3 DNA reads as TGCGCCAGCAGCTTTAGCTTGGGTGAGCAGTTCTTC. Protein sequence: CASSFSLGEQFF.

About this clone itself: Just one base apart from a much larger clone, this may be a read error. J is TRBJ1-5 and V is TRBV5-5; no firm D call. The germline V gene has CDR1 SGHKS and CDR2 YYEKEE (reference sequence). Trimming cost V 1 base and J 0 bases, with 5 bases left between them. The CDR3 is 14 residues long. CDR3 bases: TGTGCCAGCAGCTTGACGGATAGCAATCAGCCCCAGCATTTT. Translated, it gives CASSLTDSNQPQHF.

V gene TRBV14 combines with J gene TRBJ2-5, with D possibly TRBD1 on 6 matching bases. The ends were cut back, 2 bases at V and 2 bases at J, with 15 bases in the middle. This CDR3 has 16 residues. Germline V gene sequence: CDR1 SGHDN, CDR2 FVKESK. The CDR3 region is CASSQQGRRTQETQYF. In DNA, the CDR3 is TGTGCCAGCAGCCAACAGGGGCGTCGGACTCAAGAGACCCAGTACTTC.

DNA of the CDR3: TGTGCCACCAGCAGAGATCGGCCAAACGAGCAGTACTTC. It yields the protein CATSRDRPNEQYF. J is TRBJ2-7 and V is TRBV15; D unresolved. The CDR3 is made up of 13 amino acids. The germline gives CDR1 LNHNV, CDR2 YYDKDF (reference sequence). Trimming removed 0 bases from V and 5 bases from J, with 8 bases in between.

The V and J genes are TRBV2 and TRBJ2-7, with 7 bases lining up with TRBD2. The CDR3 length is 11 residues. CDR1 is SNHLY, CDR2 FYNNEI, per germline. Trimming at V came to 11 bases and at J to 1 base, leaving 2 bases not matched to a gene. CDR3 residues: CAGGGSYEQYF. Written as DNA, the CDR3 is TGTGCCGGGGGAGGGTCCTACGAGCAGTACTTC.

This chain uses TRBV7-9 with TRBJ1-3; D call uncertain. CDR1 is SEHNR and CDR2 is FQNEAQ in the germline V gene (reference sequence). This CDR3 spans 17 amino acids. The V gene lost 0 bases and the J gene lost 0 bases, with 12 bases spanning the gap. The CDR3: CASSLAPAYLSGNTIYF. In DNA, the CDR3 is TGTGCCAGCAGCTTAGCCCCAGCCTACCTCTCTGGAAACACCATATATTTT.

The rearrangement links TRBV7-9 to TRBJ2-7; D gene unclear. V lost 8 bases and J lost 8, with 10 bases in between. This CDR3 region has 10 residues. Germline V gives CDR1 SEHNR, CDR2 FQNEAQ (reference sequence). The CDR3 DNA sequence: TGTGCCAGCGGGCTGGTCAAGCAGTACTTC. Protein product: CASGLVKQYF.

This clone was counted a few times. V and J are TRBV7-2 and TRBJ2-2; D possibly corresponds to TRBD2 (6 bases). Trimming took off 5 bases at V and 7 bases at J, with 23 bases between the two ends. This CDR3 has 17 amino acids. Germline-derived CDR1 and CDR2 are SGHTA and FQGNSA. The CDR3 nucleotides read TGTGCCAGCAGCCCCTTTGAGGCGGGAATCTGGGACGGGGAGCTGTTTTTT. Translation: CASSPFEAGIWDGELFF.

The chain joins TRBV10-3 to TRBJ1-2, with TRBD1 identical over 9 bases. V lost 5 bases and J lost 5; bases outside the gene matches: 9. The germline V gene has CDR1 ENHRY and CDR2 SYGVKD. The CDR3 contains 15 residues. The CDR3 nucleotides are TGTGCCATCAGTACTCCGGGACAGGGAGGTTATGGCTACACCTTC. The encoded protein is CAISTPGQGGYGYTF.

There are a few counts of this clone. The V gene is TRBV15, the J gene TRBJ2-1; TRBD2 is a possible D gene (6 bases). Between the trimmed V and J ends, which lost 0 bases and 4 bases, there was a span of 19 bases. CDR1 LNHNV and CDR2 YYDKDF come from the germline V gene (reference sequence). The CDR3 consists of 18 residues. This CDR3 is CATSRDRLPAGTYNEQFF. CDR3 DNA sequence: TGTGCCACCAGCAGAGATAGGCTTCCGGCGGGAACTTACAATGAGCAGTTCTTC.

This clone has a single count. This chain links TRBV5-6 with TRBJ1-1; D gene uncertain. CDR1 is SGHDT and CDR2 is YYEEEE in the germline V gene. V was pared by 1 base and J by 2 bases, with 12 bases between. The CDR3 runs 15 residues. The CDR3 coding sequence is TGTGCCAGCAGCTTGCGGCCGGCAGGAAACACTGAAGCTTTCTTT. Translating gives CASSLRPAGNTEAFF. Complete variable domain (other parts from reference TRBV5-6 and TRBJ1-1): DAGVTQSPTHLIKTRGQQVTLRCSPKSGHDTVSWYQQALGQGPQFIFQYYEEEERQRGNFPDRFSGHQFPNYSSELNVNALLLGDSALYLCASSLRPAGNTEAFFGQGTRLTVV.

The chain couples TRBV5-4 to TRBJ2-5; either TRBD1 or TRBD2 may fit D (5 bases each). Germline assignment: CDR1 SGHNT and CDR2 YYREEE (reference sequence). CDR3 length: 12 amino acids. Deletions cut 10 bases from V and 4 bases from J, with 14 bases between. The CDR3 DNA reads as TGTGCCGCCTACTTGAGGGGAGAGACCCAGTACTTC. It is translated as CAAYLRGETQYF.

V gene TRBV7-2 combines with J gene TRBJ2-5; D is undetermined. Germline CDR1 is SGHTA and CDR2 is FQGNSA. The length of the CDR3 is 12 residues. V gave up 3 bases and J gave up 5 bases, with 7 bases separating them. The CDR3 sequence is CASSLHGETQYF. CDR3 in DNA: TGTGCCAGCAGCTTGCACGGGGAGACCCAGTACTTC.

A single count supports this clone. In DNA, the CDR3 is TGCGCCAGCAGCTTGGACGGGGGAACTAATGAAAAACTGTTTTTT. Amino acid sequence: CASSLDGGTNEKLFF. The chain employs TRBV5-1 and TRBJ1-4; weak D call: TRBD1 (5 bases). Germline CDR1 and CDR2: SGHRS and YFSETQ. Trimming left V 0 bases short and J 1 base short, with 7 bases between. The CDR3 totals 15 residues.

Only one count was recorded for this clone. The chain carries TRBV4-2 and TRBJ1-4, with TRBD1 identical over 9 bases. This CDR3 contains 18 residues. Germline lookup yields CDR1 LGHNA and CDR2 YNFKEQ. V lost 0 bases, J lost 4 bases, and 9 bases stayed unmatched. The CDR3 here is CASSQERTHRGHNEKLFF. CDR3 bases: TGTGCCAGCAGCCAAGAGCGCACCCACAGGGGGCATAATGAAAAACTGTTTTTT.

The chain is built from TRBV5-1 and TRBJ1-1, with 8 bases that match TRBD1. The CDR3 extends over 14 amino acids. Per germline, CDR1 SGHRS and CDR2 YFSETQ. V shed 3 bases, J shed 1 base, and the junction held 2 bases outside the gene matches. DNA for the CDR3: TGCGCCAGCAGCTCAGGGGGCAGGAACACTGAAGCTTTCTTT. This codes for CASSSGGRNTEAFF.

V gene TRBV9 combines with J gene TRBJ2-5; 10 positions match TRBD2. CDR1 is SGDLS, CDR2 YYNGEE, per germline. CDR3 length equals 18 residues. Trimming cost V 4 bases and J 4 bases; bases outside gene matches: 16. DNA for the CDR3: TGTGCCAGCAGCCCACCCCTAGCTAGCGGGAGACGGACAGAGACCCAGTACTTC. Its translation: CASSPPLASGRRTETQYF.

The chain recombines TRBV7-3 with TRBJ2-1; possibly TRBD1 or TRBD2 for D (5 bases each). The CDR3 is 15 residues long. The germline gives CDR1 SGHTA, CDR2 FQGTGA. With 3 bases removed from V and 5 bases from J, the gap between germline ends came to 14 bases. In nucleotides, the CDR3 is TGTGCCAGCAGCTTTGGGAGACAGCAGAACAATGAGCAGTTCTTC. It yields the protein CASSFGRQQNNEQFF.

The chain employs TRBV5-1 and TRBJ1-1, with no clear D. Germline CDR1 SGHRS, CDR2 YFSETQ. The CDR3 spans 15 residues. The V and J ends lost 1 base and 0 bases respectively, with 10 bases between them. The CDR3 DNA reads TGCGCCAGCAGCTTGCGGGGTCCATTGAACACTGAAGCTTTCTTT. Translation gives CASSLRGPLNTEAFF.

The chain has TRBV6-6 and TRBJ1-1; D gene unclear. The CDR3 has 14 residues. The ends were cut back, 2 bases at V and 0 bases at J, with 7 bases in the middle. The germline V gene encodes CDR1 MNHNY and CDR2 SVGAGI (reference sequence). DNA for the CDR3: TGTGCCAGCAGTTACCCCGCAGTGAACACTGAAGCTTTCTTT. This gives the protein CASSYPAVNTEAFF.

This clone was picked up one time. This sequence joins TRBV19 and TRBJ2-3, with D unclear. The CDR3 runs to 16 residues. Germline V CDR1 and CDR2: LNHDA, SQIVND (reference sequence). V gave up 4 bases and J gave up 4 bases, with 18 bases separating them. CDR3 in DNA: TGTGCCAGTAGTACCACTGGAGTCCGAAGGGCAGATACGCAGTATTTT. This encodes CASSTTGVRRADTQYF.